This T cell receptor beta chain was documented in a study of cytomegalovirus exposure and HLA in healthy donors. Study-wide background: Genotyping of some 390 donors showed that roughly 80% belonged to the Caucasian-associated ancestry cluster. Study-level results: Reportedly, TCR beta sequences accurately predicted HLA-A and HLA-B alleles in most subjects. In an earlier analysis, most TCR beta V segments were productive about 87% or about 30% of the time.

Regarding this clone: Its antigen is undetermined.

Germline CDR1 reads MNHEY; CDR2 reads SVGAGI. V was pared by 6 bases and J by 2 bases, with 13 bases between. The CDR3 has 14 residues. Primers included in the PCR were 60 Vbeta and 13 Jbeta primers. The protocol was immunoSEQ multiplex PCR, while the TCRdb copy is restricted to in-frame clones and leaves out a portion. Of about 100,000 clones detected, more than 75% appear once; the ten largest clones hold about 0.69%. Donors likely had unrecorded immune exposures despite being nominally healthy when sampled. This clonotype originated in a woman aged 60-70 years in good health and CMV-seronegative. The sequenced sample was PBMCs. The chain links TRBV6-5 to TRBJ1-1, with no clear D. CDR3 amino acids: CASSSYRVNTEAFF. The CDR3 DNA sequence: TGTGCCAGCAGCTCATACCGGGTAAACACTGAAGCTTTCTTT.